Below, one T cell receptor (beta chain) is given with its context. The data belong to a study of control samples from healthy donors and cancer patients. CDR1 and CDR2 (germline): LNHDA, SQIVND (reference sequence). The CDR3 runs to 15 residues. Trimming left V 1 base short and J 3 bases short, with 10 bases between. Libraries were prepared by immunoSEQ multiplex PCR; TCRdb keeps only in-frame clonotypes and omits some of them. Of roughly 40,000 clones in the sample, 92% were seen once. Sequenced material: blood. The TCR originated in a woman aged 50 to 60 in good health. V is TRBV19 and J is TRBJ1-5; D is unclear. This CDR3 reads CASSIVNNLNQPQHF. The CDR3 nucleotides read TGTGCCAGTAGTATAGTTAATAATCTCAATCAGCCCCAGCATTTT.